These 25 T cell receptor beta chains came from one sample sequenced in a study of cytomegalovirus exposure and HLA in healthy donors. Primers included in the PCR were 60 Vbeta and 13 Jbeta primers. Sequencing used immunoSEQ multiplex PCR; TCRdb keeps in-frame clones, though not all of them. The sample contains about 270,000 clones, roughly 88% of which appear only once. The specimen sequenced was PBMCs. Receptors originate from a man aged 35 to 55 in good health and CMV-seropositive.

This clone has a handful of counts. This sequence joins TRBV13 and TRBJ1-6; TRBD1 matches at 7 bases. The J segment lost 5 bases and the V segment lost 4 bases, leaving 8 bases of the junction unmatched. Germline loops: CDR1 PRHDT, CDR2 FYEKMQ (reference sequence). CDR3 length: 16 residues. In DNA, the CDR3 is TGTGCCAGCAGCTCACGAAGACAGGGAAATAATTCACCCCTCCACTTT. It translates to CASSSRRQGNNSPLHF.

The chain is built from TRBV19 and TRBJ1-2; TRBD1 matches at 10 bases. There are 15 residues in the CDR3. The junction had 8 bases not matched to a gene; V was cut back by 7 bases and J by 3 bases. The V gene's germline CDR1 is LNHDA and CDR2 SQIVND (reference sequence). The CDR3 here is CASTDGTGEYYGYTF. CDR3 nucleotide sequence: TGTGCCAGTACCGATGGGACAGGGGAATACTATGGCTACACCTTC. The full variable domain, its missing parts supplied by reference TRBV19 and TRBJ1-2, is DGGITQSPKYLFRKEGQNVTLSCEQNLNHDAMYWYRQDPGQGLRLIYYSQIVNDFQKGDIAEGYSVSREKKESFPLTVTSAQKNPTAFYLCASTDGTGEYYGYTFGSGTRLTVV.

This sequence joins TRBV10-3 and TRBJ2-3, with TRBD2 matching over 10 bases. The CDR3 spans 14 residues. CDR1 ENHRY and CDR2 SYGVKD come from the germline V gene. V shed 6 bases and J 6 bases; nucleotides not matched to a gene: 6. CDR3 sequence (DNA): TGTGCCATCAGCGAAACGACTAGCGGGGATACGCAGTATTTT. Translating it yields CAISETTSGDTQYF.

The chain uses TRBV27 and TRBJ1-1, with D perhaps TRBD1 (5 bases). V gave up 3 bases and J gave up 2 bases, with 10 bases separating them. Germline loops: CDR1 MNHEY, CDR2 SMNVEV (reference sequence). The length of the CDR3 is 14 residues. CDR3 DNA: TGTGCCAGCAGTTTGTCCAGGGCCAACACTGAAGCTTTCTTT. Its protein product is CASSLSRANTEAFF.

The gene calls are TRBV2 and TRBJ1-2, with 7 nucleotides matching TRBD1. The CDR3 has 14 residues. Germline lookup yields CDR1 SNHLY and CDR2 FYNNEI. V lost 6 bases, J lost 5 bases, and 9 bases stayed unmatched. CDR3 in DNA: TGTGCCAGCAGCTTAAGACAGGGCGTATATGGCTACACCTTC. Its protein product is CASSLRQGVYGYTF.

This clone has a handful of counts. V is TRBV9 and J is TRBJ2-1; weak D call: TRBD2 (5 bases). Per germline, CDR1 SGDLS and CDR2 YYNGEE. V was clipped by 1 base and J by 5 bases, with 10 bases between them. The CDR3 runs 14 residues. As DNA, the CDR3 is TGTGCCAGCAGCGTAAGTCTAGCCGACAATGAGCAGTTCTTC. It is translated as CASSVSLADNEQFF.

The V call is TRBV7-2, the J call TRBJ1-2; D is unresolved. CDR1 is SGHTA and CDR2 is FQGNSA in the germline V gene. The CDR3 sequence is 14 residues long. V shed 1 base and J shed 0 bases, with 6 bases lying between them. The CDR3 sequence: CASSLVPSNYGYTF. The CDR3 DNA is TGTGCCAGCAGCTTAGTCCCGTCTAACTATGGCTACACCTTC. The complete variable domain, with remaining parts taken from reference TRBV7-2 and TRBJ1-2, reads GAGVSQSPSNKVTEKGKDVELRCDPISGHTALYWYRQSLGQGLEFLIYFQGNSAPDKSGLPSDRFSAERTGGSVSTLTIQRTQQEDSAVYLCASSLVPSNYGYTFGSGTRLTVV.

Remarks on this clone: The sample contains more than one DNA sequence encoding this CDR3. The rearrangement uses TRBV29-1 and TRBJ1-1, with D unresolved. This CDR3 has 17 amino acids. V was clipped by 5 bases and J by 1 base, with 23 bases between them. Germline values: CDR1 SQVTM, CDR2 ANQGSEA. The CDR3 nucleotides read TGCAGCGTTCCTAGAAGTAGAAGACGGCATACGAACACTGAAGCTTTCTTT. It translates to CSVPRSRRRHTNTEAFF.

CDR3 in DNA: TGCGCCAGCAGCCAACCCCGACAGGGCCGGGGCACTGAAGCTTTCTTT. As protein: CASSQPRQGRGTEAFF. The chain uses TRBV4-1 and TRBJ1-1; TRBD1 aligns across 7 bases. Germline V gene data show CDR1 as MGHRA and CDR2 as YSYEKL. The V segment lost 2 bases and the J segment 4 bases; nucleotides outside the gene matches: 10. This CDR3 spans 16 amino acids.

V is TRBV5-6 and J is TRBJ2-7, with D unclear. Germline loops: CDR1 SGHDT, CDR2 YYEEEE. Deletions cut 2 bases from V and 2 bases from J, with 8 bases between. The CDR3 totals 13 residues. As DNA, the CDR3 is TGTGCCAGCAGCTTTCGGGTGACCTACGAGCAGTACTTC. Protein product: CASSFRVTYEQYF. Filled out from reference TRBV5-6 and TRBJ2-7, the complete variable domain reads DAGVTQSPTHLIKTRGQQVTLRCSPKSGHDTVSWYQQALGQGPQFIFQYYEEEERQRGNFPDRFSGHQFPNYSSELNVNALLLGDSALYLCASSFRVTYEQYFGPGTRLTVT.

The chain carries TRBV28 and TRBJ1-2; D is unresolved. V lost 2 bases, J lost 5 bases, and 6 bases lay in between. Germline V gene data show CDR1 as MDHEN and CDR2 as SYDVKM. There are 12 residues in the CDR3. The CDR3: CASSLRDYGYTF. CDR3 sequence (DNA): TGTGCCAGCAGTTTACGGGATTATGGCTACACCTTC.

This clone showed up just a few times. The rearrangement links TRBV5-1 to TRBJ2-3; D unclear. Germline assignment: CDR1 SGHRS and CDR2 YFSETQ. The germline V and J ends were trimmed by 3 bases and 3 bases, with 8 bases remaining between them. The CDR3 contains 13 residues. CDR3 sequence reads: CASSSALTDTQYF. DNA of the CDR3: TGCGCCAGCAGCTCTGCGTTGACAGATACGCAGTATTTT.

This clone was seen once. J is TRBJ1-2 and V is TRBV6-5; D call uncertain. Trimming left V 4 bases short and J 4 bases short, with 10 bases between. The germline gives CDR1 MNHEY, CDR2 SVGAGI. The CDR3 totals 13 residues. CDR3 nucleotides: TGTGCCAGCAGTTTCTCCGGTCTCTATGGCTACACCTTC. Its translation: CASSFSGLYGYTF.

Details on this clone: Its ends do not fully match the called genes, so a read error is possible. This chain links TRBV7-9 with TRBJ2-7; 7 nucleotides line up with TRBD1. CDR3 length equals 10 residues. The germline gives CDR1 SEHNR, CDR2 FQNEAQ (reference sequence). The CDR3: CSSRGREQYF. The CDR3 nucleotides read TGTTCCAGCAGGGGGAGAGAGCAGTACTTC.

The V gene is TRBV7-9, the J gene TRBJ2-7; D gene unclear. The CDR3 spans 15 residues. The germline V gene has CDR1 SEHNR and CDR2 FQNEAQ (reference sequence). The V and J ends lost 5 bases and 0 bases respectively, with 14 bases between them. CDR3 loop: CASSPLKRISYEQYF. The DNA for the CDR3 is TGTGCCAGCAGCCCCCTGAAGAGGATCTCCTACGAGCAGTACTTC.

The chain joins TRBV27 to TRBJ1-2; D perhaps matches TRBD1 (6 bases). The CDR3 length is 14 residues. The V and J ends lost 6 bases and 2 bases respectively, with 13 bases between them. Germline assignment: CDR1 MNHEY and CDR2 SMNVEV (reference sequence). The CDR3 spells CASRFGTGNYGYTF. CDR3 nucleotides: TGTGCCAGCAGGTTCGGAACAGGGAACTATGGCTACACCTTC.

This clone was detected only once. The genes are TRBV7-9 and TRBJ2-1, with D maybe TRBD1 (6 bases). The germline V gene encodes CDR1 SEHNR and CDR2 FQNEAQ (reference sequence). The V gene lost 5 bases and the J gene lost 4 bases, with 15 bases spanning the gap. The CDR3 length is 15 residues. As DNA, the CDR3 is TGTGCCAGCAGCCAGAGGCCAGGGGTTTACAATGAGCAGTTCTTC. Its translation: CASSQRPGVYNEQFF.

The chain carries TRBV9 and TRBJ2-3, with D unclear. Germline values: CDR1 SGDLS, CDR2 YYNGEE. V lost 3 bases and J lost 0, with 11 bases in between. CDR3 length equals 15 residues. This chain's CDR3 is CASSDTLESTDTQYF. For the CDR3, the DNA is TGTGCCAGCAGCGATACTCTAGAGAGCACAGATACGCAGTATTTT.

This clone showed up just a few times. This rearrangement joins TRBV30 to TRBJ2-1, with 16 bases that match TRBD2. J gave up 8 bases and V 2 bases, and 3 bases lay outside the gene matches. CDR1 and CDR2 from the germline V gene are GTSNPN and SVGIG (reference sequence). This CDR3 has 15 residues. The CDR3 sequence: CAWSIGTSGRDEQFF. CDR3 DNA: TGTGCCTGGAGTATAGGGACTAGCGGGAGGGATGAGCAGTTCTTC.

This sequence joins TRBV10-3 and TRBJ1-2; D perhaps matches TRBD1 (5 bases). V was pared by 0 bases and J by 5 bases, with 13 bases between. The length of the CDR3 is 15 residues. Germline CDR1 is ENHRY and CDR2 is SYGVKD. The DNA for the CDR3 is TGTGCCATCAGTGAGTCGGAGGGGCTAACTTATGGCTACACCTTC. Translation: CAISESEGLTYGYTF.

V gene TRBV27 combines with J gene TRBJ2-7, with 10 bases fitting TRBD1. The V and J ends lost 6 bases and 6 bases, in that order; junction bases with no gene match: 17. Germline-derived CDR1 and CDR2 are MNHEY and SMNVEV (reference sequence). The CDR3 loop spans 17 amino acids. CDR3 nucleotides: TGTGCCAGCAGCTCGACAGGGGGCGGTCTCCCCACTGGCGAGCAGTACTTC. Translation: CASSSTGGGLPTGEQYF.

CDR3 protein: CASSESRVAGVVEQFF. DNA of the CDR3: TGCGCCAGCAGTGAGTCGCGGGTAGCGGGAGTCGTTGAGCAGTTCTTC. This chain uses TRBV10-1 with TRBJ2-1; 9 bases are a match to TRBD2. Germline V gene data show CDR1 as WNHNN and CDR2 as SYGVQD (reference sequence). Unmatched junction bases numbered 9, after V lost 0 bases and J lost 9 bases. CDR3 length: 16 amino acids.

The chain employs TRBV10-3 and TRBJ2-1, with D unclear. With 2 bases removed from V and 10 bases from J, the gap between germline ends came to 12 bases. The CDR3 has 13 amino acids. Germline V gene data show CDR1 as ENHRY and CDR2 as SYGVKD. Here the CDR3 DNA reads TGTGCCATCAGTGAGGGAGCGCGTTGGGAGCAGTTCTTC. Translation: CAISEGARWEQFF.

J is TRBJ2-7 and V is TRBV6-5; TRBD2 matches at 7 bases. The germline gives CDR1 MNHEY, CDR2 SVGAGI. With 6 bases clipped from V and 2 bases from J, the junction kept 10 bases outside the gene matches. The CDR3 is 15 amino acids. The CDR3 spells CASRRSSGPTYEQYF. The CDR3 DNA is TGTGCCAGCAGGCGTTCTAGCGGACCAACCTACGAGCAGTACTTC.

The rearrangement links TRBV4-1 to TRBJ1-2; no clear D gene. With 1 base removed from V and 6 bases from J, the gap between germline ends came to 15 bases. CDR3 size: 15 residues. Germline V gene sequence: CDR1 MGHRA, CDR2 YSYEKL. As DNA, the CDR3 is TGCGCCAGCAGCCAAGTTCCATCGGGGAGGGATGGCTACACCTTC. Translation gives CASSQVPSGRDGYTF.